The present T cell receptor (beta chain) was sequenced within a study of beta chain features in type 1 diabetes. In regard to this clone: Its antigen is unidentified.

TCRB transcripts that were expressed got sequenced, as all of the isolated RNA had been reverse transcribed. Clones were sequenced by immunoSEQ multiplex PCR, and TCRdb holds only the in-frame ones, with some missing. The table has about 40,000 clones, about 52% seen once. Sorting that relied on CD45RO/CCR7/CD25/CD127/CD95/CD27 yielded CD4+ naive, central memory, regulatory and stem cell-like memory cells. The V gene end was trimmed by 4 bases and the J gene end by 6 bases; junction bases not matched to a gene: 13. Germline CDR1 reads SGHVS; CDR2 reads FQNEAQ. The CDR3 length is 16 residues. Study-level points and caveats: Compared to healthy donors, patients appeared to have naive, central memory and Treg TCRB repertoires that were more alike.

The TCR was taken from a woman between 18 and 29 years old in good health. V and J are TRBV7-8 and TRBJ2-7; TRBD2 aligns across 9 bases. The specimen was central memory CD4+ T cells from blood. In DNA, the CDR3 is TGTGCCAGCAGCTCATTAGCGGGAGCTTCAGCAGGCGAGCAGTACTTC. It specifies CASSSLAGASAGEQYF.